These 9 T cell receptor beta chains were all obtained from the same sample, sequenced in a study of shared clonotypes between healthy human individuals. The table came from immunoSEQ multiplex PCR; TCRdb's copy has only in-frame clones and leaves some out. The sample yields hundreds of thousands of clones, less than 85% seen once. The sequencing sample was made of memory CD4+ T cells sorted from blood. As to subset: CD45RA-negative fraction. The source is a woman in her thirties in good health.

Details on this clone: Other DNA sequences in this sample translate to the same CDR3. The chain joins TRBV7-9 to TRBJ1-1; D is possibly TRBD1 (5 bases). Germline V gene data show CDR1 as SEHNR and CDR2 as FQNEAQ (reference sequence). The CDR3 consists of 14 residues. V was trimmed by 5 bases and J by 0 bases, leaving 10 bases between them. The CDR3 DNA sequence: TGTGCCAGCAGCCGAGGGGCGCTGAACACTGAAGCTTTCTTT. Amino acids: CASSRGALNTEAFF.

As for this clone: Different DNA sequences within this sample yield the same CDR3. V gene TRBV5-1 combines with J gene TRBJ2-7, with 11 bases fitting TRBD1. With V trimmed by 3 bases and J by 6 bases, 5 bases remained unmatched. Germline-derived CDR1 and CDR2 are SGHRS and YFSETQ. This CDR3 comprises 14 residues. In nucleotides, the CDR3 is TGCGCCAGCAGCTCCGGGACAGGGGGGATCGAGCAGTACTTC. Its translation: CASSSGTGGIEQYF.

The sample holds a few counts of this clone. The V call is TRBV9, the J call TRBJ2-2, with D perhaps TRBD2 (7 bases). Germline CDR1 is SGDLS and CDR2 is YYNGEE. V gave up 4 bases and J gave up 7 bases, with 20 bases separating them. The CDR3 length is 16 residues. The CDR3 DNA sequence: TGTGCCAGCAGCCACGGGGGGCAGCACGGGAGCGGGGAGCTGTTTTTT. Protein: CASSHGGQHGSGELFF.

Only one count was recorded for this clone. The V and J genes are TRBV7-9 and TRBJ2-2; 8 nucleotides align to TRBD1. The CDR3 covers 14 residues. The germline gives CDR1 SEHNR, CDR2 FQNEAQ (reference sequence). With 3 bases clipped from V and 8 bases from J, the junction kept 5 bases outside the gene matches. For the CDR3, the DNA is TGTGCCAGCAGCTTGACAGGGGTACCAGGGGAGCTGTTTTTT. Protein: CASSLTGVPGELFF.

The V gene is TRBV2, the J gene TRBJ2-1; D unresolved. Germline CDR1 reads SNHLY; CDR2 reads FYNNEI. CDR3 length: 14 residues. Trimming pared 6 bases from V and 2 bases from J, leaving 11 bases between. CDR3 DNA sequence: TGTGCCAGCAGACCTGTGGGTGCCTACAATGAGCAGTTCTTC. Its protein product is CASRPVGAYNEQFF.

The chain has TRBV7-2 and TRBJ1-4, with TRBD1 matching over 7 bases. Trimming cost V 7 bases and J 4 bases; bases outside gene matches: 6. The CDR3 covers 14 residues. Per the germline V gene, CDR1 is SGHTA and CDR2 is FQGNSA. The CDR3 here is CASKGQADNEKLFF. The CDR3 DNA sequence: TGTGCCAGCAAAGGACAGGCAGATAATGAAAAACTGTTTTTT.

The gene calls are TRBV12-5 and TRBJ2-3; 9 nucleotides agree with TRBD1. Germline V lookup: CDR1 LGHNT, CDR2 FRNRAP. The V segment lost 7 bases and the J segment 5 bases; nucleotides outside the gene matches: 10. CDR3 length: 15 residues. CDR3 residues: CASALGQGTIDTQYF. The CDR3 coding sequence is TGTGCTAGTGCCTTAGGACAGGGGACGATAGATACGCAGTATTTT. Supplemented by reference TRBV12-5 and TRBJ2-3, the full variable domain reads DARVTQTPRHKVTEMGQEVTMRCQPILGHNTVFWYRQTMMQGLELLAYFRNRAPLDDSGMPKDRFSAEMPDATLATLKIQPSEPRDSAVYFCASALGQGTIDTQYFGPGTRLTVL.

The chain carries TRBV6-1 and TRBJ1-1; the D is unclear. CDR1 is MNHNS and CDR2 is SASEGT in the germline V gene. The CDR3 sequence is 12 residues long. V was clipped by 6 bases and J by 7 bases, with 12 bases between them. The CDR3 spells CASRAQTGEAFF. CDR3 sequence (DNA): TGTGCCAGCAGGGCACAGACGGGTGAAGCTTTCTTT.

The chain joins TRBV19 to TRBJ1-3; TRBD1 aligns across 7 bases. This CDR3 region has 13 residues. The germline V gene has CDR1 LNHDA and CDR2 SQIVND (reference sequence). V trimming: 9 bases; J trimming: 2 bases; junction bases outside the gene matches: 4. CDR3 loop: CASNRGTGNTIYF. For the CDR3, the DNA is TGTGCCAGCAACAGGGGTACTGGAAACACCATATATTTT. Combining the CDR3 with reference TRBV19 and TRBJ1-3 gives the whole variable domain DGGITQSPKYLFRKEGQNVTLSCEQNLNHDAMYWYRQDPGQGLRLIYYSQIVNDFQKGDIAEGYSVSREKKESFPLTVTSAQKNPTAFYLCASNRGTGNTIYFGEGSWLTVV.